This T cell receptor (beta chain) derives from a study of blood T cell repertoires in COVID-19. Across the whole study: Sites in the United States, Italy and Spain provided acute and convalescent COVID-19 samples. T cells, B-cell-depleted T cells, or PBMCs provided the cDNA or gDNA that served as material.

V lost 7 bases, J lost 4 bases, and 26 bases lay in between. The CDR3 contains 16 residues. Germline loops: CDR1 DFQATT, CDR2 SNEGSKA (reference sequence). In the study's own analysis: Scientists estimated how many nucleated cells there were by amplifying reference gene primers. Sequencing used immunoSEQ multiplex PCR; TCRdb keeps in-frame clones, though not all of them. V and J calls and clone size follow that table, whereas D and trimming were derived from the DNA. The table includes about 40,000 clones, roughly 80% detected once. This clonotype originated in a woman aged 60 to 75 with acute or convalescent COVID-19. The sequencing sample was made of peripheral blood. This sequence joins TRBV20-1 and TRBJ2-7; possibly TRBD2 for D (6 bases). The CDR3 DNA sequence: TGCAGTGTTAGTACCGAATTAGAAGCGACTAGTTACGAGCAGTACTTC. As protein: CSVSTELEATSYEQYF.